One and the same sample provided the 28 T cell receptor beta chains below, sequenced in a study of T cells expressing NK-cell markers. Reprocessing the 5' RACE reads, TCRdb reports a single entry for every CDR3 protein and omits DNA. The sample table includes about 390,000 distinct CDR3 sequences. Sequencing input: blood T cells: a sorted CD56 or NKG2C T cell subset, CD4+ or CD8+ T cells, or bulk PBMC T cells (not recorded which). These receptors all stem from a woman between 45 and 65 years old in good health.

The chain recombines TRBV5-5 with TRBJ2-2; TCRdb's assignment of TRBD2 cannot be checked, as there is no DNA. The germline CDR1 and CDR2 sequences are SGHKS and YYEKEE (reference sequence). This CDR3 contains 15 residues. The CDR3 spells CASSLAGLPTGELFF. The entire variable domain, with the rest obtained from reference TRBV5-5 and TRBJ2-2, is as follows: DAGVTQSPTHLIKTRGQQVTLRCSPISGHKSVSWYQQVLGQGPQFIFQYYEKEERGRGNFPDRFSARQFPNYSSELNVNALLLGDSALYLCASSLAGLPTGELFFGEGSRLTVL.

This chain uses TRBV14 with TRBJ1-2; absent DNA, TCRdb's TRBD1 call cannot be checked. The CDR3 runs 14 residues. Germline lookup yields CDR1 SGHDN and CDR2 FVKESK. The CDR3 sequence: CASRTAGTSYGYTF.

This chain uses TRBV6-1 with TRBJ2-3; absent DNA, TCRdb's TRBD1 call cannot be checked. The CDR3 runs 15 residues. Germline V lookup: CDR1 MNHNS, CDR2 SASEGT. The CDR3 region is CASSDPGLRTDTQYF.

The chain couples TRBV4-1 to TRBJ1-2. The germline V gene encodes CDR1 MGHRA and CDR2 YSYEKL. The CDR3 is 14 residues long. The CDR3 loop is CASSQEIFDYGYTF.

The gene calls are TRBV5-1 and TRBJ2-2; as DNA is missing, the TRBD2 call by TCRdb cannot be tested. This CDR3 contains 16 residues. CDR1 and CDR2 from the germline V gene are SGHRS and YFSETQ. The chain's CDR3 is CASGHYLGGNTGELFF.

The genes are TRBV24-1 and TRBJ2-1; TCRdb selects TRBD2, and the lack of DNA leaves this call unchecked. CDR1 and CDR2 (germline): KGHDR, SFDVKD. The CDR3 spans 18 residues. CDR3 residues: CATSRYGDPAGVLDEQFF.

This sequence joins TRBV5-1 and TRBJ2-3. Germline V gives CDR1 SGHRS, CDR2 YFSETQ. This CDR3 contains 16 residues. The CDR3 is CASSFESSSWTDTQYF.

J is TRBJ2-7 and V is TRBV12-3 or TRBV12-4; TCRdb calls TRBD2, which cannot be checked without DNA. The CDR3 has 15 residues. CDR3: CASTFRPGLQVEQYF.

This sequence joins TRBV20-1 and TRBJ2-1; TCRdb's D call of TRBD1 is untestable without DNA. This CDR3 is built from 13 residues. Per germline, CDR1 DFQATT and CDR2 SNEGSKA (reference sequence). CDR3 residues: CSAPGEDKNEQFF.

The chain is built from TRBV5-1 and TRBJ2-7; TCRdb lists TRBD1, though no DNA is available to test this call. Germline values: CDR1 SGHRS, CDR2 YFSETQ. The CDR3 loop spans 15 amino acids. The CDR3 loop reads CASSLAGGKSREQYF.

The chain combines TRBV2 with TRBJ2-1; the D gene TCRdb calls, TRBD2, cannot be checked with no DNA. The CDR3 length is 18 residues. Germline-derived CDR1 and CDR2 are SNHLY and FYNNEI. CDR3 amino acids: CASSEAGLAGSSYNEQFF. The full variable domain, with the rest looked up from reference TRBV2 and TRBJ2-1, is EPEVTQTPSHQVTQMGQEVILRCVPISNHLYFYWYRQILGQKVEFLVSFYNNEISEKSEIFDDQFSVERPDGSNFTLKIRSTKLEDSAMYFCASSEAGLAGSSYNEQFFGPGTRLTVL.

The chain uses TRBV12-5 and TRBJ2-3. Looked up from germline, CDR1 is LGHNT and CDR2 is FRNRAP. CDR3 length: 12 residues. The CDR3 loop reads CASEGIPDTQYF.

The rearrangement joins TRBV6-4 to TRBJ2-6. This CDR3 spans 15 amino acids. CDR1 and CDR2 from the germline V gene are MRHNA and SNTAGT. The CDR3 here is CASSATGSGANVLTF.

The V call is TRBV5-1, the J call TRBJ2-1; TCRdb designates TRBD2, a call that cannot be tested without DNA. The CDR3 loop spans 18 amino acids. Germline values: CDR1 SGHRS, CDR2 YFSETQ. The CDR3 sequence is CASSLEGLAGVYDNEQFF.

CDR3 protein: CASSRGQGRNEQFF. V usage is TRBV5-4 and J usage is TRBJ2-1; TCRdb designates TRBD1, a call that cannot be tested without DNA. The CDR3 spans 14 residues. Germline CDR1 and CDR2: SGHNT and YYREEE (reference sequence).

V usage is TRBV20-1 and J usage is TRBJ2-7; TCRdb indicates TRBD2, and absent DNA this call remains unverified. Germline-derived CDR1 and CDR2 are DFQATT and SNEGSKA (reference sequence). This CDR3 region has 14 residues. CDR3 sequence reads: CSARLTAGVGDEYF.

The chain carries TRBV5-6 and TRBJ2-1. The CDR3 length is 15 residues. Germline CDR1 and CDR2: SGHDT and YYEEEE. The CDR3 protein is CASSSDRVTLIEQFF.

CDR3: CSVEDRVRKPDNEQFF. This sequence joins TRBV29-1 and TRBJ2-1. The CDR3 is 16 amino acids. CDR1 is SQVTM, CDR2 ANQGSEA, per germline.

The chain is built from TRBV24-1 and TRBJ2-1; the TCRdb D gene call, TRBD1, has no DNA to confirm it. The length of the CDR3 is 15 residues. Germline assignment: CDR1 KGHDR and CDR2 SFDVKD. CDR3 region: CATSDLGGLQNEQFF.

V gene TRBV27 combines with J gene TRBJ2-1; with no DNA, the TCRdb D assignment of TRBD2 cannot be verified. CDR1 is MNHEY, CDR2 SMNVEV, per germline (reference sequence). The CDR3 contains 15 residues. Here the CDR3 reads CASSLIGTRVHEQFF.

The chain carries TRBV6-5 and TRBJ2-1. The CDR3 length is 11 residues. Germline-derived CDR1 and CDR2 are MNHEY and SVGAGI. The CDR3: CASSYSGQQFF.

The chain uses TRBV20-1 and TRBJ2-1. Germline values: CDR1 DFQATT, CDR2 SNEGSKA (reference sequence). CDR3 size: 11 residues. The CDR3 protein is CSALEVVEQFF.

V usage is TRBV7-2 and J usage is TRBJ2-5; the TCRdb call, TRBD2, lacks DNA for checking. Germline V gene lookup returns CDR1 SGHTA and CDR2 FQGNSA. CDR3 length: 14 amino acids. CDR3 sequence: CASSEGSGLKTQYF.

The V and J genes are TRBV20-1 and TRBJ2-1; TCRdb lists TRBD1, though no DNA is available to test this call. This CDR3 contains 15 residues. Germline CDR1 reads DFQATT; CDR2 reads SNEGSKA (reference sequence). The CDR3 region is CSAPGRDRGSNEQFF.

The chain links TRBV2 to TRBJ1-2; TCRdb's assignment of TRBD1 cannot be checked, as there is no DNA. The germline CDR1 and CDR2 sequences are SNHLY and FYNNEI. This CDR3 has 15 residues. This chain's CDR3 is CASTSFAGGDYGYTF. Looking up the rest from reference TRBV2 and TRBJ1-2 gives the full variable domain: EPEVTQTPSHQVTQMGQEVILRCVPISNHLYFYWYRQILGQKVEFLVSFYNNEISEKSEIFDDQFSVERPDGSNFTLKIRSTKLEDSAMYFCASTSFAGGDYGYTFGSGTRLTVV.

This chain joins TRBV6-5 and TRBJ2-7; TCRdb reports TRBD2, a call that lacks DNA to check it against. CDR1 MNHEY and CDR2 SVGAGI come from the germline V gene. CDR3 size: 15 residues. CDR3 in amino acids: CASSIGGRLTYEQYF.

This chain links TRBV28 with TRBJ2-2; lacking DNA, the TRBD2 call made by TCRdb goes unchecked. This CDR3 comprises 15 residues. CDR1 and CDR2 from the germline V gene are MDHEN and SYDVKM. The CDR3 sequence is CARGGAAPNTGELFF.

The genes are TRBV7-8 and TRBJ2-7; the D call from TCRdb, TRBD1, cannot be confirmed without DNA. The CDR3 sequence is 16 residues long. The germline V gene has CDR1 SGHVS and CDR2 FQNEAQ. This CDR3 is CASNKMGQGSSYEQYF. The full variable domain, with the rest looked up from reference TRBV7-8 and TRBJ2-7, is GAGVSQSPRYKVAKRGQDVALRCDPISGHVSLFWYQQALGQGPEFLTYFQNEAQLDKSGLPSDRFFAERPEGSVSTLKIQRTQQEDSAVYLCASNKMGQGSSYEQYFGPGTRLTVT.